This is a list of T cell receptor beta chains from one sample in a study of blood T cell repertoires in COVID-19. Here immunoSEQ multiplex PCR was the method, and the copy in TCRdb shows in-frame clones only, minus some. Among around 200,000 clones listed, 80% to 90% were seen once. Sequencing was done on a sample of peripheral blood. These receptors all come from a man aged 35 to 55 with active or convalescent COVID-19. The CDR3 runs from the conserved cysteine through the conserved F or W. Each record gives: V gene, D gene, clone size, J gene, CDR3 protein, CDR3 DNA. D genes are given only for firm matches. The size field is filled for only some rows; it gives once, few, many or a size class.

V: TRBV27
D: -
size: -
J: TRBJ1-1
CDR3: CASSLQESHEAFF
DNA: TGTGCCAGCAGTTTACAGGAATCCCATGAAGCTTTCTTT

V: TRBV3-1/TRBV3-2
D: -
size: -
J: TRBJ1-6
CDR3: CASSRQGGSPLHF
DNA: TGTGCCAGCAGCCGACAAGGCGGGTCACCCCTCCACTTT

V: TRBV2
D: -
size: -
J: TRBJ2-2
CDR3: CASRTPKGGQGITGELFF
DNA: TGTGCCAGCAGGACACCTAAGGGGGGGCAGGGGATCACCGGGGAGCTGTTTTTT

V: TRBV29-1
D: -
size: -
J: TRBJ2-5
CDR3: CSHGGTQETQYF
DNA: TGCAGCCATGGTGGGACACAAGAGACCCAGTACTTC

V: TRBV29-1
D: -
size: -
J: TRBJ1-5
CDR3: CSPRYNSNQPQHF
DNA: TGCAGCCCCCGATACAATAGCAATCAGCCCCAGCATTTT

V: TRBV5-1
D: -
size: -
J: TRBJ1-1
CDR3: CASSLGSESFF
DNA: TGCGCCAGCAGTCTTGGGAGTGAGAGCTTCTTT

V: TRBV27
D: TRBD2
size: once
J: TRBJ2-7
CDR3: CASRHKLAGPYEQYF
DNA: TGTGCCAGCAGGCATAAACTAGCGGGACCCTACGAGCAGTACTTC

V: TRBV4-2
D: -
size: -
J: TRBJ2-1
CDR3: CASSQDYSYNEQFF
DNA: TGTGCCAGCAGCCAAGACTATTCCTACAATGAGCAGTTCTTC

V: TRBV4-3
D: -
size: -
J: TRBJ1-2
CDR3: CASSQDLRASGTNYGYTF
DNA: TGCGCCAGCAGCCAAGATCTGAGGGCTAGTGGGACTAACTATGGCTACACCTTC

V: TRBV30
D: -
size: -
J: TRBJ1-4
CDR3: CAWSSFYKEKLFF
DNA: TGTGCCTGGTCCAGTTTTTACAAGGAAAAACTGTTTTTT

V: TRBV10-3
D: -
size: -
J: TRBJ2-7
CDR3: CAISLTEMPYEQYF
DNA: TGTGCCATCAGTTTGACAGAAATGCCCTACGAGCAGTACTTC

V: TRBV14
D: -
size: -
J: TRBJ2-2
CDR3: CASSQDLRTLNTGELFF
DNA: TGTGCCAGCAGCCAAGATCTCAGGACACTGAACACCGGGGAGCTGTTTTTT

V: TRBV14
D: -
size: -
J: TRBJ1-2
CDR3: CASSPLVSSSIRGYTF
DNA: TGTGCCAGCAGCCCTTTAGTGTCCTCCTCTATTCGTGGCTACACCTTC

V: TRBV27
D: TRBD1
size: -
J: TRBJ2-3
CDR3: CASSLGTGMSTDTQYF
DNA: TGTGCCAGCAGTTTGGGGACAGGGATGAGCACAGATACGCAGTATTTT

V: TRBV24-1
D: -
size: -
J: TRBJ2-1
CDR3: CATSDRSGARGNEQFF
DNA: TGTGCCACCAGTGATCGTTCTGGGGCGCGGGGTAATGAGCAGTTCTTC